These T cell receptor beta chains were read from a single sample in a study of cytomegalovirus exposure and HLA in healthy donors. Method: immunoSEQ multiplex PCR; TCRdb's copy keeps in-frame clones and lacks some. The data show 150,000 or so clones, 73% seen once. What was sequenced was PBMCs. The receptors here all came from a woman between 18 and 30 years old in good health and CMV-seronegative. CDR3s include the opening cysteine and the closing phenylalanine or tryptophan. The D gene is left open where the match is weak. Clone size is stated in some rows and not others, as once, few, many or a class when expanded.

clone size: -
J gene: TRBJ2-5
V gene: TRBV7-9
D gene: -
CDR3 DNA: TGTGCCAGCAGCTTAGGAGATAGCGCTCGAGAGACCCAGTACTTC
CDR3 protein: CASSLGDSARETQYF

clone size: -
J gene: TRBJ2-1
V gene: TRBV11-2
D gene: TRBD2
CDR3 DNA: TGTGCCAGCAGCTTAGGAATTTGGGCTAGCGGGGGGGCGGGGCAGTTCTTC
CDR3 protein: CASSLGIWASGGAGQFF

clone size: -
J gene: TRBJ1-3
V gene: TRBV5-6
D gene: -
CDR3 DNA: TGTGCCAGCAGCTTTTACAGTCAGTTTGGAAACACCATATATTTT
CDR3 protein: CASSFYSQFGNTIYF

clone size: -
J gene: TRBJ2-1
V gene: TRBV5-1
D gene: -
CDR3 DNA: TGCGCCAGCACCCCGGACTCGAGCTCCTACAATGAGCAGTTCTTC
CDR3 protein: CASTPDSSSYNEQFF

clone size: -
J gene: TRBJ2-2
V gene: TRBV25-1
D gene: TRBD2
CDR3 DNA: TGTGCCAGTCAGCGGGGGGACACCGGGGAGCTGTTTTTT
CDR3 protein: CASQRGDTGELFF

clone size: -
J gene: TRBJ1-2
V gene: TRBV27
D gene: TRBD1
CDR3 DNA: TGTGCCAGCAGTTTCTACCGGACAGGGACTAACTATGGCTACACCTTC
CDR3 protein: CASSFYRTGTNYGYTF

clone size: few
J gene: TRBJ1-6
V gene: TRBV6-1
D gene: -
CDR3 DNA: TGTGCCAGCAGTGGGGGGCAGTGGAGCTCACCCCTCCACTTT
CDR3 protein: CASSGGQWSSPLHF

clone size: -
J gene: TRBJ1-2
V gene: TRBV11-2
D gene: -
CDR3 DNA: TGTGCCAGCTCTGTTTTTAACTATGGCTACACCTTC
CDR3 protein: CASSVFNYGYTF

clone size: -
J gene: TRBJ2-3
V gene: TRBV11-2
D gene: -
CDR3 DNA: TGTGCCAGCAGCCTAGGTCCCCCAAATACGCAGTATTTT
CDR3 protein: CASSLGPPNTQYF

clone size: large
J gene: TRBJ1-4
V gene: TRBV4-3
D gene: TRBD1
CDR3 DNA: TGCGCCAGCAGCCAAGATCTGGGACAGGGATTTGAAAAACTGTTTTTT
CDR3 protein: CASSQDLGQGFEKLFF

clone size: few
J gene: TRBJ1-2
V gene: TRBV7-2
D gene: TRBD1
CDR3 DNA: TGTGCCAGCAGCTCGGGACAGGGTTGGTATGGCTACACCTTC
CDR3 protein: CASSSGQGWYGYTF

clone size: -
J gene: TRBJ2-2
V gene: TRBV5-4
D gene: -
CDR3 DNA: TGTGCCAGCAGCTTGGGGCTGTTCAACACCGGGGAGCTGTTTTTT
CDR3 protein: CASSLGLFNTGELFF

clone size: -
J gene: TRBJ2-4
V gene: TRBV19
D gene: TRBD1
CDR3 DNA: TGTGCCAGTAGCCGCCGGGACAGTAAAAACATTCAGTACTTC
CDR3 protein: CASSRRDSKNIQYF

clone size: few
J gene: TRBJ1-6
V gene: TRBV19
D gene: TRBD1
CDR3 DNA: TGTGCCAGTAGTCCACGGACAGGGGTTATCTATAATTCACCCCTCCACTTT
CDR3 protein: CASSPRTGVIYNSPLHF

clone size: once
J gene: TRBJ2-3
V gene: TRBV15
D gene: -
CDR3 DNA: TGTGCCACCAGCAGAGATCGAGATACGCAGTATTTT
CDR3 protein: CATSRDRDTQYF

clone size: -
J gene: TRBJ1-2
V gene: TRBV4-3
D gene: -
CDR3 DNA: TGCGCCAGCAGCCAACATTTCGGGGGAGGGACCCTTGTGGGAAGAGGCTACACCTTC
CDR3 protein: CASSQHFGGGTLVGRGYTF

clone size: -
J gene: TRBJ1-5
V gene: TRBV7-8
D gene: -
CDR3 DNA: TGTGCCAGCAGCTCCGGGACTTCGGGCCCCTATAGCAATCAGCCCCAGCATTTT
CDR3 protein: CASSSGTSGPYSNQPQHF

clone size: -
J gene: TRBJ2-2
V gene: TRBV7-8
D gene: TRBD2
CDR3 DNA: TGTGCCAGCAGGGAACTAGCGGGGGGTACCGGGGAGCTGTTTTTT
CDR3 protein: CASRELAGGTGELFF

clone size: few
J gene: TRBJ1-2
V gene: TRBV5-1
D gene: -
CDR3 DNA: TGCGCCAGCAGCGAAGGGGGACAAAACTATGGCTACACCTTC
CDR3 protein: CASSEGGQNYGYTF

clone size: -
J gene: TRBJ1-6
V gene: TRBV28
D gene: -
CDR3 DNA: TGTGCCAGCAGTTTATCAGATTCACCCCTCCACTTT
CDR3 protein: CASSLSDSPLHF

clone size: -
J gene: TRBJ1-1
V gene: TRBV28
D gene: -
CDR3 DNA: TGTGCCAGCAGTTTCGGAAATCCAGGGAACACTGAAGCTTTCTTT
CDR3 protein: CASSFGNPGNTEAFF

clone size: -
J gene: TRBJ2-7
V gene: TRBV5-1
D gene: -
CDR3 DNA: TGCGCCAGCAGCTTGGGGCAGGCCCAGGAGCAGTACTTC
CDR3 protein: CASSLGQAQEQYF

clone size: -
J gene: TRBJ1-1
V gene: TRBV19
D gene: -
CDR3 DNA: TGTGCCAGTAATGCCTGGCGGGAGGGTGAAGCTTTCTTT
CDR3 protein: CASNAWREGEAFF

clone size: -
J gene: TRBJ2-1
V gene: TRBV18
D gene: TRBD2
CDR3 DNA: TGTGCCAGCTCACCAGGGACTAGCGGGGGGAACAATGAGCAGTTCTTC
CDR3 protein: CASSPGTSGGNNEQFF

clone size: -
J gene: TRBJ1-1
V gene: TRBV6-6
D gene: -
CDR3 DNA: TGTGCCAGCAGCCTCAGGAGGCTGGGCACTGAAGCTTTCTTT
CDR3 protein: CASSLRRLGTEAFF

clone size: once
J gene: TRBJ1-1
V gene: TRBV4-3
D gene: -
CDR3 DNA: TGCGCCAGCAGCCAAGAGGGACACCAAAACACTGAAGCTTTCTTT
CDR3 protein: CASSQEGHQNTEAFF

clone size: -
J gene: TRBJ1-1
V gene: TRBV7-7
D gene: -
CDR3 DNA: TGTGCTAGCAGCCATAGCTACGGATCCGAAGCTTTCTTT
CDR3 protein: CASSHSYGSEAFF

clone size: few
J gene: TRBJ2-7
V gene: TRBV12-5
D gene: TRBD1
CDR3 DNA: TGTGCTAGTGGTTTGGTCGATGGACAGGGGATCACCTACGAGCAGTACTTC
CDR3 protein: CASGLVDGQGITYEQYF

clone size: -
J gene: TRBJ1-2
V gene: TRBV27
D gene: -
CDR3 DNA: TGTGCCAGCAGTCCTAGACAGACGGTCTTCGATGGCTACACCTTC
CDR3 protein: CASSPRQTVFDGYTF

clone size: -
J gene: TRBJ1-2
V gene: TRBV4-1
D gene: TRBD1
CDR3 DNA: TGCGCCAGCAGCCAAAGACAGGGAGGTAACTATGGCTACACCTTC
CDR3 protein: CASSQRQGGNYGYTF

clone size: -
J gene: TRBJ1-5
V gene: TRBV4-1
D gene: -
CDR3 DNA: TGCGCCAGCAGCCAAGGACAGACCCTCAATCAGCCCCAGCATTTT
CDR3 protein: CASSQGQTLNQPQHF

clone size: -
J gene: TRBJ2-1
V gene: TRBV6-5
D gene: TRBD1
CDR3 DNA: TGTGCCAGCAGTAGACAGGGTGGTGAGCAGTTCTTC
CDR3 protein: CASSRQGGEQFF

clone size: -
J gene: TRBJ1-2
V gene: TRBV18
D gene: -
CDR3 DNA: TGTGCCAGCTCACCCTCCTATACTAACTATGGCTACACCTTC
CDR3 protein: CASSPSYTNYGYTF

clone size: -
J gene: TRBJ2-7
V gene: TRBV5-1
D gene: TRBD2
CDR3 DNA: TGCGCCAGCAGCTTGGGCGGACTAGCGGGGGTAAATGAGCAGTACTTC
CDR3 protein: CASSLGGLAGVNEQYF